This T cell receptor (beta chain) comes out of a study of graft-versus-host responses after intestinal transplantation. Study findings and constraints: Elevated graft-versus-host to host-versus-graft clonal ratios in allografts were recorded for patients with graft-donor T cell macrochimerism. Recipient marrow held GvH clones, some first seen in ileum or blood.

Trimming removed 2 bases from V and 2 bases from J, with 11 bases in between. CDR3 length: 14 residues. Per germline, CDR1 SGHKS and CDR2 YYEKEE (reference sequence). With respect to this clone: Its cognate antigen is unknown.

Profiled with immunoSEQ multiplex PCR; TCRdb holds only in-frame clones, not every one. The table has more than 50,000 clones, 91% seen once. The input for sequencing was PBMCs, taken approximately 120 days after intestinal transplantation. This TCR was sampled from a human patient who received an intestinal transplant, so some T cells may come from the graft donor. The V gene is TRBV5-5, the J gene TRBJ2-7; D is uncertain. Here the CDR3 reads CASSFIDIAYEQYF. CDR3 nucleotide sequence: TGTGCCAGCAGCTTCATTGATATAGCCTACGAGCAGTACTTC. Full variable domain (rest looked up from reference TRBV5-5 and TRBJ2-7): DAGVTQSPTHLIKTRGQQVTLRCSPISGHKSVSWYQQVLGQGPQFIFQYYEKEERGRGNFPDRFSARQFPNYSSELNVNALLLGDSALYLCASSFIDIAYEQYFGPGTRLTVT.